The clone carrying this T cell receptor beta chain was seen just once. Naive CD8 cells lacked CD45RO and underwent positive selection for CCR7, leaving out terminally differentiated effector memory CD45RA+ cells. In the original processing: Junction-only immunoSEQ data arrived without quality scores, meaning filtering differed. The protocol was immunoSEQ multiplex PCR, while the TCRdb copy is restricted to in-frame clones and leaves out a portion. V and J calls and clone size are as listed in that table; D and trimming were resolved from the DNA. The repertoire consists of hundreds of thousands of clones, with around 96% occurring once and the leading ten covering about 0.12%. This sample was taken from a study of shared clonotypes between healthy human individuals. About the research overall: Per donor, three plates held CD4 naive cells, three held CD4 memory, two held CD8 naive and one held CD8 memory.

The CDR3 runs 12 residues. Trimming shortened V by 3 bases and J by 9 bases, and 10 bases separated the two germline ends. Germline V gene sequence: CDR1 SGDLS, CDR2 YYNGEE. The chain links TRBV9 to TRBJ2-1; D gene unclear. The receptor was derived from a young woman in good health. Sequenced material: naive CD8+ T cells sorted from blood. CDR3 loop: CASSALGSEQFF. The CDR3 DNA reads as TGTGCCAGCAGCGCCCTAGGAAGTGAGCAGTTCTTC.